This T cell receptor (beta chain) was sequenced in a study of cytomegalovirus exposure and HLA in healthy donors. Looking at the study overall: The Caucasian-associated ancestry cluster contained 81% of the roughly 400 genotyped donors.

V shed 5 bases, J shed 0 bases, and the junction held 8 bases outside the gene matches. This CDR3 has 18 residues. The germline V gene encodes CDR1 LGHNT and CDR2 FRNRAP. Primers for the PCR totalled 60 Vbeta and 13 Jbeta. In the source study's methods: In a later analysis, of around 85 million unique beta chains, roughly 9.9 million appeared in at least two donors. Generated by immunoSEQ multiplex PCR, the TCRdb table keeps only in-frame clones and is missing some. The V and J calls and the clone size are those of that table, but D and trimming were determined from the DNA. The data hold approximately 180,000 clones, with about 73% observed a single time.

This chain uses TRBV12-5 with TRBJ2-1; 12 nucleotides match TRBD2. The sequenced material came from PBMCs. This clonotype was obtained from a woman aged 50 to 60 in good health and CMV-seropositive. The CDR3 nucleotides are TGTGCTAGTGGTCCGGGACTAGCGGGCTGGAGCTCCTACAATGAGCAGTTCTTC. This codes for CASGPGLAGWSSYNEQFF.